These 13 T cell receptor beta chains share one sample of origin, sequenced in a study of spatial heterogeneity in lung cancer. Time point of the sample: sample taken at primary tumor resection. Whole RNA, which was extracted from tumor, nontumor lung tissue or frozen PBMC, was sequenced without any cell sorting. TCRdb reprocessed the 5' RACE reads via MiXCR and lists one record per CDR3 protein. The sample lists 45,000 or so distinct CDR3 sequences; roughly 10% were seen once. Source: PBMCs, taken at surgery. Receptors were obtained from a female donor with early-stage non-small cell lung cancer.

This clonotype was detected only a few times. This rearrangement joins TRBV2 to TRBJ1-4; D unclear. This CDR3 is 17 amino acids long. Trimming removed 0 bases at V and 7 bases at J, with 18 bases between. Germline CDR1 is SNHLY and CDR2 is FYNNEI. CDR3 sequence reads: CASSEALADLGGEKLFF. As DNA, the CDR3 is TGTGCCAGCAGTGAAGCGCTGGCCGATCTTGGCGGTGAAAAACTGTTTTTT.

The table lists this clonotype with a few counts. The CDR3 DNA sequence: TGTGCCAGCAGCCAACAGGGGGGTTACACCTTC. It translates to CASSQQGGYTF. This chain connects TRBV3-1 to TRBJ1-2, with 7 bases fitting TRBD1. V shed 2 bases, J shed 11 bases, and the junction held 2 bases outside the gene matches. The CDR3 loop spans 11 amino acids. Germline values: CDR1 LGHDT, CDR2 YNNKEL (reference sequence).

This clonotype occurred a few times. The chain couples TRBV20-1 to TRBJ2-3; 7 nucleotides line up with TRBD1. Germline lookup yields CDR1 DFQATT and CDR2 SNEGSKA (reference sequence). Trimming at V came to 1 base and at J to 1 base, leaving 5 bases not matched to a gene. The CDR3 contains 15 residues. The CDR3 DNA is TGCAGTGCTAGAGGACAGGGAGAGGGCACAGATACGCAGTATTTT. Encoded protein: CSARGQGEGTDTQYF.

This clonotype was counted between two and nine times. The chain combines TRBV20-1 with TRBJ2-1; weak D call: TRBD2 (7 bases). CDR3 length equals 14 residues. Germline V gives CDR1 DFQATT, CDR2 SNEGSKA (reference sequence). V was cut by 5 bases and J by 7 bases, with 18 bases left in between. CDR3 amino acids: CSAGRGGSWNEQFF. CDR3 in DNA: TGCAGTGCTGGGAGGGGGGGATCGTGGAATGAGCAGTTCTTC.

This clonotype was observed many times. V usage is TRBV27 and J usage is TRBJ1-6; 8 nucleotides match TRBD1. Germline loops: CDR1 MNHEY, CDR2 SMNVEV (reference sequence). V shed 5 bases and J 7 bases; nucleotides not matched to a gene: 10. The CDR3 covers 16 residues. For the CDR3, the DNA is TGTGCCAGCAGTGTCTCACAGGGGGTAATCAATTCACCCCTCCACTTT. Protein: CASSVSQGVINSPLHF.

The gene calls are TRBV29-1 and TRBJ1-1, with D tentatively TRBD1 (5 bases). CDR1 is SQVTM and CDR2 is ANQGSEA in the germline V gene. The CDR3 loop spans 12 amino acids. V lost 4 bases and J lost 1, with 7 bases in between. CDR3 protein: CSVVRGNTEAFF. The CDR3 DNA sequence: TGCAGCGTTGTTAGGGGGAACACTGAAGCTTTCTTT.

The chain combines TRBV28 with TRBJ1-4; TRBD1 agrees at 8 bases. CDR3 length: 12 amino acids. V lost 5 bases, J lost 8 bases, and 1 base stayed unmatched. Germline V gives CDR1 MDHEN, CDR2 SYDVKM. The CDR3 here is CASSRQGEKLFF. The CDR3 nucleotides are TGTGCCAGCAGTCGACAGGGGGAAAAACTGTTTTTT.

This clonotype showed up just a few times. The rearrangement uses TRBV7-9 and TRBJ2-7, with D possibly TRBD2 on 5 matching bases. This CDR3 comprises 13 residues. From germline, CDR1 is SEHNR and CDR2 FQNEAQ (reference sequence). V gave up 4 bases and J gave up 7 bases, with 14 bases separating them. DNA for the CDR3: TGTGCCAGCAGCTCCCCGGGGTCGCCGGAGCAGTACTTC. Translating gives CASSSPGSPEQYF.

This clonotype was observed many times. The chain has TRBV20-1 and TRBJ2-3; TRBD2 agrees at 8 bases. Germline V CDR1 and CDR2: DFQATT, SNEGSKA (reference sequence). Trimming at V came to 3 bases and at J to 4 bases, leaving 15 bases not matched to a gene. The length of the CDR3 is 17 residues. CDR3 sequence: CSASVRGLRGVADTQYF. The CDR3 DNA reads TGCAGTGCTAGTGTCCGTGGGTTGCGGGGGGTGGCAGATACGCAGTATTTT.

This clonotype was found many times. J is TRBJ1-5 and V is TRBV27, with D unclear. Trimming removed 5 bases from V and 3 bases from J, with 11 bases in between. This CDR3 comprises 14 residues. Germline V gene data show CDR1 as MNHEY and CDR2 as SMNVEV (reference sequence). DNA for the CDR3: TGTGCCAGCAGTCCAAACGGTATCAATCAGCCCCAGCATTTT. As protein: CASSPNGINQPQHF.

This clonotype was observed a handful of times. The chain couples TRBV7-8 to TRBJ2-2, with 9 bases fitting TRBD1. Germline-derived CDR1 and CDR2 are SGHVS and FQNEAQ. The trim removed 5 bases at V and 3 bases at J, leaving 7 bases unmatched. The CDR3 loop spans 16 amino acids. The CDR3 bases are TGTGCCAGCAGCCCGTGGACAGGGGCGGACACCGGGGAGCTGTTTTTT. Residues: CASSPWTGADTGELFF.

This CDR3 is CASSRSGPQFANTGELFF. CDR3 in DNA: TGCGCCAGCAGCCGGAGCGGACCCCAATTCGCGAACACCGGGGAGCTGTTTTTT. The chain recombines TRBV5-1 with TRBJ2-2; perhaps TRBD2 as D (5 bases). CDR1 and CDR2 from the germline V gene are SGHRS and YFSETQ. The CDR3 contains 18 residues. The V end lost 4 bases, the J end lost 0 bases, and 19 bases lay between the germline ends.

In its sample, this clonotype was seen a few times. This chain uses TRBV15 with TRBJ2-3; possibly TRBD1 for D (6 bases). The CDR3 has 15 amino acids. Germline CDR1 and CDR2: LNHNV and YYDKDF (reference sequence). With 1 base removed from V and 4 bases from J, the gap between germline ends came to 12 bases. In DNA, the CDR3 is TGTGCCACCAGCAGAGTGGGGGCGCACTCAGATACGCAGTATTTT. Translating it yields CATSRVGAHSDTQYF.